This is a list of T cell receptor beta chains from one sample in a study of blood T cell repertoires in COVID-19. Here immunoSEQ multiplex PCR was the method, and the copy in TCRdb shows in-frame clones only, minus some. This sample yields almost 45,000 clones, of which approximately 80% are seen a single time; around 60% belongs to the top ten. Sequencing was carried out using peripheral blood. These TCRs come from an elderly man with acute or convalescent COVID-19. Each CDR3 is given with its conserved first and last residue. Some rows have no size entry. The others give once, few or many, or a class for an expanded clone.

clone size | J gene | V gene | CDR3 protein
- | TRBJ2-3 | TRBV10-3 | CAISSPLNVAGTPDTQYF
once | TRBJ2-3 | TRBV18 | CASSPNYGTDTQYF
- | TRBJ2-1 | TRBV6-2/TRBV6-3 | CASSDTSGVYNEQFF
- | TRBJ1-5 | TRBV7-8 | CASVLLPLTGGSNQPQHF
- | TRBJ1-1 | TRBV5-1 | CASSPGGRLGTEAFF
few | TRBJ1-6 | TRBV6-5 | CASSRDRGRSPLHF
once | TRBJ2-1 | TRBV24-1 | CATSVGGRANEQFF
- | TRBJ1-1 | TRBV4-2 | CASSQATGGTEAFF
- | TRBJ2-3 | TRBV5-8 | CASSYRLAGFTDTQYF
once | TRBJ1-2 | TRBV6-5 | CASHNPGELNYGYTF
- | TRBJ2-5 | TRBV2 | CASSERTSFGTQYF
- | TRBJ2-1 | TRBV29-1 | CSDNRGQFF
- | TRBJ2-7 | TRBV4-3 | CASSQDAGQASYEQYF
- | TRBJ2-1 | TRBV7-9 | CASSPILGAGGPNEQFF
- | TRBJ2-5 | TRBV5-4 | CASSSSGREETQYF
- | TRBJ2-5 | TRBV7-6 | CASSLMVQGWRETQYF
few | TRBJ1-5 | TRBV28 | CASSSYAGTGGHQPQHF
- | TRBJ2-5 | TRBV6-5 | CASSPLGSGTETQYF
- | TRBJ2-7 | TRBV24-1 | CATSERLAGPVLLEQYF
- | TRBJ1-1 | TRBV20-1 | CSAYRNTEAFF
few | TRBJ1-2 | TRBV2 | CASSSGTAYGYTF
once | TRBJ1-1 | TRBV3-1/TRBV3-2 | CASSQDQRQGAEAFF